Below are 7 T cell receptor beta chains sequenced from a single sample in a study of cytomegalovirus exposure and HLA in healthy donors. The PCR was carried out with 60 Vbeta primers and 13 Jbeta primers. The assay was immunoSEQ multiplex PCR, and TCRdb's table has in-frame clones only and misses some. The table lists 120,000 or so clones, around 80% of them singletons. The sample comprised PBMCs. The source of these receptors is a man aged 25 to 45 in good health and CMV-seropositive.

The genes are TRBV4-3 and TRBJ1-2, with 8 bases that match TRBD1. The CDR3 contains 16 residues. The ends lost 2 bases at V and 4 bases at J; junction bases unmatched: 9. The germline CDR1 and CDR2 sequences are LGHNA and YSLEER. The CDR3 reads CASSQLRTGSPYGYTF. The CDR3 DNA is TGCGCCAGCAGCCAACTTAGGACAGGGTCCCCCTATGGCTACACCTTC.

In DNA, the CDR3 is TGTGCCAGCAGCTCCCTGACGGAGAGAAGCACAGATACGCAGTATTTT. Its protein is CASSSLTERSTDTQYF. The chain uses TRBV5-6 and TRBJ2-3; D gene uncertain. CDR1 is SGHDT, CDR2 YYEEEE, per germline. Between the trimmed V and J ends, which lost 3 bases and 0 bases, there was a span of 14 bases. This CDR3 is built from 16 residues.

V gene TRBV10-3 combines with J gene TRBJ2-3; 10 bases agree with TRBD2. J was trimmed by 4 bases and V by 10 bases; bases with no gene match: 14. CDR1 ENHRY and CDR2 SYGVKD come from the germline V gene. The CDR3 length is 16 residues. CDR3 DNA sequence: TGTGCCACCGAGGGGCGAAGCGGGAGGGAGTCAGATACGCAGTATTTT. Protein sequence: CATEGRSGRESDTQYF.

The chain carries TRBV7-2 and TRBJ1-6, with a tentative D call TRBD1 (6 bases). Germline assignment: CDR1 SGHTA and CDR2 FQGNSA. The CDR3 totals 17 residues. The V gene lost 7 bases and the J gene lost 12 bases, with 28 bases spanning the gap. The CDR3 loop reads CASTQNAGTTLVVPLHF. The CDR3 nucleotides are TGTGCCAGCACCCAAAATGCCGGGACAACCCTCGTCGTACCCCTCCACTTT.

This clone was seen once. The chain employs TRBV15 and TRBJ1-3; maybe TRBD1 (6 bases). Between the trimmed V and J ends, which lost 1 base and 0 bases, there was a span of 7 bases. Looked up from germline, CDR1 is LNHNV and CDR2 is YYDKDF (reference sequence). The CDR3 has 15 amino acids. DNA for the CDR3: TGTGCCACCAGCAGAGGGACAGTCTCTGGAAACACCATATATTTT. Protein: CATSRGTVSGNTIYF.

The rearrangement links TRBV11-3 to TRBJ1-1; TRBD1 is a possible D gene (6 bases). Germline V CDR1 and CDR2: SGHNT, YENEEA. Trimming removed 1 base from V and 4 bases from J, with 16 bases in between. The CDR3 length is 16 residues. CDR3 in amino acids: CASSLGGGRGTTEAFF. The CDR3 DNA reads TGTGCCAGCAGCTTAGGGGGCGGCAGGGGTACCACTGAAGCTTTCTTT.

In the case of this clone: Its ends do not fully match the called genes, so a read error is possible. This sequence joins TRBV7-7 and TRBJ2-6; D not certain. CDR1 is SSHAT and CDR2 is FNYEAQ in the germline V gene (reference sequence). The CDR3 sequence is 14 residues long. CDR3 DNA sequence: TGTGCTAGCAGCTTAGGAGCTGGGGCCAACGTCCTGACTTTC. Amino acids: CASSLGAGANVLTF. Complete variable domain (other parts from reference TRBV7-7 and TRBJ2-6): GAGVSQSPRYKVTKRGQDVTLRCDPISSHATLYWYQQALGQGPEFLTYFNYEAQPDKSGLPSDRFSAERPEGSISTLTIQRTEQRDSAMYRCASSLGAGANVLTFGAGSRLTVL.